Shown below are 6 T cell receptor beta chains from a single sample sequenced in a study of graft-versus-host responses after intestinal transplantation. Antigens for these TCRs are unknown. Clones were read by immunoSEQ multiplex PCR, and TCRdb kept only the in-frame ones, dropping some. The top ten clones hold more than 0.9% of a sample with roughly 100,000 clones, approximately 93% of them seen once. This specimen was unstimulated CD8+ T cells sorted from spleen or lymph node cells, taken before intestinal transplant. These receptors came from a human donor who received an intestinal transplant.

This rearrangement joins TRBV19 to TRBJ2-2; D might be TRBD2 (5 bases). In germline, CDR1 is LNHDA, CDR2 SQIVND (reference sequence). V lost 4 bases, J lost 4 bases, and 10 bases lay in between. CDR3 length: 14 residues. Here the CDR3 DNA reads TGTGCCAGTAGTAGTGAGGGTGTCACCGGGGAGCTGTTTTTT. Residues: CASSSEGVTGELFF.

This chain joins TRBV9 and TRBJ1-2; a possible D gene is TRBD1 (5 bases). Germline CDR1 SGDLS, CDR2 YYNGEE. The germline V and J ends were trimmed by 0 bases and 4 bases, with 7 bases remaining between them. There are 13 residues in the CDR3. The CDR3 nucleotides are TGTGCCAGCAGCGTAGGGGGGGGCTATGGCTACACCTTC. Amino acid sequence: CASSVGGGYGYTF.

As DNA, the CDR3 is TGTGCCAGCAGCTTAGATAGTTGGCGGCAGGGCCTCAACTATGGCTACACCTTC. Translating it yields CASSLDSWRQGLNYGYTF. The J gene is TRBJ1-2, the V gene TRBV11-2, with D possibly matching TRBD1 (5 bases). V lost 0 bases to trimming and J lost 2 bases, with 19 bases between them. Germline assignment: CDR1 SGHAT and CDR2 FQNNGV. The CDR3 runs 18 residues.

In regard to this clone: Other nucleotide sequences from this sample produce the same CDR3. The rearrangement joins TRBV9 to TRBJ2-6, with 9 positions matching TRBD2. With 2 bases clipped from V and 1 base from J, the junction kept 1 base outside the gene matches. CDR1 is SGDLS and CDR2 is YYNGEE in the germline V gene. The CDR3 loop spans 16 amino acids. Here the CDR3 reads CASSVSGGSGANVLTF. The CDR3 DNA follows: TGTGCCAGCAGCGTTAGCGGGGGATCTGGGGCCAACGTCCTGACTTTC. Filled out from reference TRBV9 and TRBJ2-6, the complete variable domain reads DSGVTQTPKHLITATGQRVTLRCSPRSGDLSVYWYQQSLDQGLQFLIQYYNGEERAKGNILERFSAQQFPDLHSELNLSSLELGDSALYFCASSVSGGSGANVLTFGAGSRLTVL.

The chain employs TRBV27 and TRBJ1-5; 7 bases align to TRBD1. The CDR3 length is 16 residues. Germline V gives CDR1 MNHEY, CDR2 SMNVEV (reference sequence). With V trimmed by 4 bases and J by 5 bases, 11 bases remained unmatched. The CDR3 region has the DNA TGTGCCAGCAGTTCCGCACCCAGACAGGGCCATCAGCCCCAGCATTTT. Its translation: CASSSAPRQGHQPQHF.

DNA of the CDR3: TGTGCCAGCAGCTTTTGGGCCAGGGGAGAAGGCTACACCTTC. Amino acid sequence: CASSFWARGEGYTF. V is TRBV5-8 and J is TRBJ1-2; possibly TRBD1 for D (6 bases). V gave up 2 bases and J gave up 8 bases, with 16 bases separating them. This CDR3 comprises 14 residues. Germline V lookup: CDR1 SGHTS, CDR2 YDEGEE. The whole variable domain, filled in from reference TRBV5-8 and TRBJ1-2, reads EAGVTQSPTHLIKTRGQQATLRCSPISGHTSVYWYQQALGLGLQFLLWYDEGEERNRGNFPPRFSGRQFPNYSSELNVNALELEDSALYLCASSFWARGEGYTFGSGTRLTVV.